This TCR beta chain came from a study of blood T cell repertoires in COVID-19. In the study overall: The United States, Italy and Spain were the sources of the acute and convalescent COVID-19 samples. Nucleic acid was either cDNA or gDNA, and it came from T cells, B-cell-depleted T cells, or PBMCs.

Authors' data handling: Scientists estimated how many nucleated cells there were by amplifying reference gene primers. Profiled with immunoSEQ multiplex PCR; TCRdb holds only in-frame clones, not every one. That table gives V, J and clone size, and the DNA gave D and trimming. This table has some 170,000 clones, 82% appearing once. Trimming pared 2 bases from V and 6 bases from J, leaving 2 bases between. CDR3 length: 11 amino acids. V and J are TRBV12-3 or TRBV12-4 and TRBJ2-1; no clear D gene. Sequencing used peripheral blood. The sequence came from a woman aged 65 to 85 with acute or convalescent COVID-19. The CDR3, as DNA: TGTGCCAGCAGTTTACTCAATGAGCAGTTCTTC. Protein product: CASSLLNEQFF.